Presented here are 22 T cell receptor beta chains from one specimen sequenced in a study of shared clonotypes between healthy human individuals. Assay used: immunoSEQ multiplex PCR; TCRdb lists only in-frame clones, some missing. The data contain approximately 350,000 clones, 96% of them seen just once; the ten biggest clones take up about 0.34%. Source material: memory CD8+ T cells sorted from blood. The subset here: CD45RO+ cells pooled with CCR7-negative TemRA cells. These TCRs come from a man aged 25 to 40 in good health.

The chain employs TRBV11-2 and TRBJ2-7; a weak D match, TRBD2 (6 bases). CDR1 is SGHAT, CDR2 FQNNGV, per germline. The CDR3 has 14 amino acids. V lost 1 base, J lost 5 bases, and 12 bases lay in between. As DNA, the CDR3 is TGTGCCAGCAGCTTAGGAAGGTGGGAGGACGAGCAGTACTTC. Translated, it gives CASSLGRWEDEQYF.

This rearrangement joins TRBV6-1 to TRBJ2-2; 8 bases align to TRBD2. This CDR3 has 15 amino acids. V trimming: 4 bases; J trimming: 7 bases; junction bases outside the gene matches: 8. The V gene's germline CDR1 is MNHNS and CDR2 SASEGT. The chain's CDR3 is CASSARAGEGGELFF. CDR3 in DNA: TGTGCCAGCAGTGCCAGAGCGGGAGAAGGCGGGGAGCTGTTTTTT.

V gene TRBV5-6 combines with J gene TRBJ1-1, with 9 bases matching TRBD1. The germline gives CDR1 SGHDT, CDR2 YYEEEE. The CDR3 extends over 12 amino acids. Germline trimming cut 3 bases from V and 11 bases from J; bases unmatched to any gene: 5. CDR3 in amino acids: CASSWGTGKAFF. The CDR3 nucleotides read TGTGCCAGCAGCTGGGGGACAGGGAAGGCTTTCTTT.

CDR3 nucleotide sequence: TGTGCCAGCAGCCTCGACAGGGTAACCTACGAGCAGTACTTC. It codes for CASSLDRVTYEQYF. This sequence joins TRBV5-6 and TRBJ2-7; 7 bases are a match to TRBD1. This CDR3 contains 14 residues. Per the germline V gene, CDR1 is SGHDT and CDR2 is YYEEEE. With 4 bases clipped from V and 2 bases from J, the junction kept 6 bases outside the gene matches.

The CDR3 DNA is TGTGCCAGCAGCGTAGGACAGATGCAGCCCCAGCATTTT. Translation gives CASSVGQMQPQHF. The rearrangement joins TRBV2 to TRBJ1-5; D possibly corresponds to TRBD1 (6 bases). The CDR3 is 13 residues long. V gave up 6 bases and J gave up 7 bases, with 13 bases separating them. CDR1 and CDR2 from the germline V gene are SNHLY and FYNNEI.

The chain employs TRBV30 and TRBJ1-1; maybe TRBD1 (5 bases). The germline gives CDR1 GTSNPN, CDR2 SVGIG (reference sequence). The CDR3 has 11 amino acids. Trimming took 5 bases from V and 10 from J, leaving 14 bases between them. The CDR3 sequence: CAWGRGWVAFF. CDR3 bases: TGTGCCTGGGGGAGGGGATGGGTAGCTTTCTTT.

V and J are TRBV5-1 and TRBJ2-1, with D unresolved. The CDR3 is made up of 11 amino acids. The germline V gene has CDR1 SGHRS and CDR2 YFSETQ. Trimming left V 0 bases short and J 15 bases short, with 10 bases between. The CDR3 coding sequence is TGCGCCAGCAGCTTGGTCCAGGAATGGTTCTTC. Protein sequence: CASSLVQEWFF.

The chain combines TRBV10-3 with TRBJ2-1; the match to TRBD2 covers 11 bases. V dropped 2 bases and J dropped 6; count of bases not matched to a gene: 3. Germline V gives CDR1 ENHRY, CDR2 SYGVKD. The CDR3 spans 15 residues. The CDR3 nucleotides read TGTGCCATCAGTGAGGCCCTAGCGGGAGGCAATGAGCAGTTCTTC. Its protein product is CAISEALAGGNEQFF.

V is TRBV2 and J is TRBJ1-1, with 9 positions matching TRBD1. V gave up 7 bases and J gave up 1 base; unmatched junction bases: 4. This CDR3 has 14 residues. Germline V gene data show CDR1 as SNHLY and CDR2 as FYNNEI. In DNA form, the CDR3 reads TGTGCCAGCACACAGGGGGCTTCGAACACTGAAGCTTTCTTT. This codes for CASTQGASNTEAFF.

The gene calls are TRBV27 and TRBJ2-7; tentatively, D is TRBD2 (6 bases). The germline V and J ends were trimmed by 3 bases and 4 bases, with 16 bases remaining between them. Germline CDR1 MNHEY, CDR2 SMNVEV (reference sequence). The CDR3 covers 15 residues. The CDR3: CASSLKGGGSYEQYF. The CDR3 DNA sequence: TGTGCCAGCAGTTTGAAGGGAGGAGGATCGTACGAGCAGTACTTC.

The rearrangement uses TRBV4-1 and TRBJ1-2, with D possibly being TRBD1 (6 bases). This CDR3 comprises 17 residues. Between the trimmed V and J ends, which lost 4 bases and 7 bases, there was a span of 25 bases. The germline V gene has CDR1 MGHRA and CDR2 YSYEKL. CDR3 region: CASSLPSFSGGAAGYTF. CDR3 DNA sequence: TGCGCCAGCAGCCTCCCATCCTTTTCTGGGGGCGCGGCTGGCTACACCTTC.

This chain connects TRBV11-2 to TRBJ2-7; D is unclear. The CDR3 runs to 14 residues. Deletions cut 4 bases from V and 3 bases from J, with 13 bases between. The germline V gene has CDR1 SGHAT and CDR2 FQNNGV. The CDR3, as DNA: TGTGCCAGCAGCTCCCATCGTACCCTCTACGAGCAGTACTTC. This translates into CASSSHRTLYEQYF.

This chain uses TRBV5-1 with TRBJ2-7; TRBD1 is a possible D gene (6 bases). V was pared by 0 bases and J by 0 bases, with 13 bases between. Germline assignment: CDR1 SGHRS and CDR2 YFSETQ. The CDR3 is 16 amino acids. CDR3 sequence: CASSLDGGGSSYEQYF. In DNA form, the CDR3 reads TGCGCCAGCAGCTTGGATGGGGGCGGCAGCTCCTACGAGCAGTACTTC.

This clone occurred a few times. The chain combines TRBV7-2 with TRBJ2-2; perhaps TRBD2 as D (5 bases). The CDR3 consists of 13 residues. The ends were cut back, 6 bases at V and 6 bases at J, with 11 bases in the middle. CDR1 is SGHTA, CDR2 FQGNSA, per germline. CDR3 region: CASSRLNAGELFF. In nucleotides, the CDR3 is TGTGCCAGCAGTCGACTAAACGCCGGGGAGCTGTTTTTT. The full variable domain, completed using reference TRBV7-2 and TRBJ2-2, is GAGVSQSPSNKVTEKGKDVELRCDPISGHTALYWYRQSLGQGLEFLIYFQGNSAPDKSGLPSDRFSAERTGGSVSTLTIQRTQQEDSAVYLCASSRLNAGELFFGEGSRLTVL.

The chain carries TRBV11-2 and TRBJ1-2; TRBD1 aligns across 10 bases. The CDR3 covers 14 residues. Trimming took 5 bases from V and 7 from J; bases not matched to a gene: 7. Germline loops: CDR1 SGHAT, CDR2 FQNNGV. The CDR3: CASSPRQGAGGYTF. The CDR3 DNA reads as TGTGCCAGCAGCCCTCGACAGGGGGCCGGTGGCTACACCTTC.

The chain employs TRBV19 and TRBJ2-3, with 12 bases aligning to TRBD2. This CDR3 contains 16 residues. V trimming: 4 bases; J trimming: 2 bases; junction bases outside the gene matches: 4. Germline lookup yields CDR1 LNHDA and CDR2 SQIVND (reference sequence). The chain's CDR3 is CASSTLAGGPTDTQYF. In DNA form, the CDR3 reads TGTGCCAGTAGTACCCTAGCGGGAGGGCCCACAGATACGCAGTATTTT.

CDR3 nucleotide sequence: TGTGCCAGCAGTTTAAACAGCCAAGAGACCCAGTACTTC. This sequence encodes CASSLNSQETQYF. V is TRBV27 and J is TRBJ2-5, with D hard to call. Germline CDR1 is MNHEY and CDR2 is SMNVEV (reference sequence). The CDR3 spans 13 residues. Trimming took 2 bases from V and 1 from J, leaving 5 bases between them.

The chain joins TRBV6-1 to TRBJ1-2, with D possibly matching TRBD1 (6 bases). Looked up from germline, CDR1 is MNHNS and CDR2 is SASEGT. V lost 8 bases, J lost 3 bases, and 13 bases lay in between. The CDR3 loop spans 13 amino acids. The CDR3 protein is CASRGQGYYGYTF. The CDR3 nucleotides are TGTGCCAGCCGAGGCCAGGGGTACTATGGCTACACCTTC.

V usage is TRBV5-3 and J usage is TRBJ2-1, with D perhaps TRBD1 (5 bases). TRBV5-3 is flagged as an ORF with uncertain function. Between the trimmed V and J ends, which lost 4 bases and 10 bases, there was a span of 6 bases. The CDR3 length is 10 residues. The CDR3 sequence: CARSGAEQFF. In DNA form, the CDR3 reads TGTGCCAGAAGCGGGGCCGAGCAGTTCTTC.

V gene TRBV9 combines with J gene TRBJ2-4; TRBD1 aligns across 8 bases. This CDR3 region has 13 residues. With V trimmed by 0 bases and J by 7 bases, 0 bases remained unmatched. The germline gives CDR1 SGDLS, CDR2 YYNGEE. The CDR3 DNA is TGTGCCAGCAGCGTAGACAGGGGGAACATTCAGTACTTC. Amino acids: CASSVDRGNIQYF.

This sequence joins TRBV2 and TRBJ2-5; the D is unclear. The CDR3 is made up of 12 amino acids. V was shortened by 4 bases and J by 3 bases, with 6 bases between the two germline ends. Germline V gene data show CDR1 as SNHLY and CDR2 as FYNNEI. The CDR3 spells CASSGLEETQYF. For the CDR3, the DNA is TGTGCCAGCAGTGGCCTAGAAGAGACCCAGTACTTC.

The chain links TRBV7-3 to TRBJ2-2, with 7 bases matching TRBD2. V shed 2 bases, J shed 2 bases, and the junction held 5 bases outside the gene matches. CDR3 length equals 16 residues. The germline CDR1 and CDR2 sequences are SGHTA and FQGTGA. CDR3 residues: CASSLGGTTNTGELFF. The CDR3 nucleotides read TGTGCCAGCAGCTTAGGGGGGACTACTAACACCGGGGAGCTGTTTTTT.